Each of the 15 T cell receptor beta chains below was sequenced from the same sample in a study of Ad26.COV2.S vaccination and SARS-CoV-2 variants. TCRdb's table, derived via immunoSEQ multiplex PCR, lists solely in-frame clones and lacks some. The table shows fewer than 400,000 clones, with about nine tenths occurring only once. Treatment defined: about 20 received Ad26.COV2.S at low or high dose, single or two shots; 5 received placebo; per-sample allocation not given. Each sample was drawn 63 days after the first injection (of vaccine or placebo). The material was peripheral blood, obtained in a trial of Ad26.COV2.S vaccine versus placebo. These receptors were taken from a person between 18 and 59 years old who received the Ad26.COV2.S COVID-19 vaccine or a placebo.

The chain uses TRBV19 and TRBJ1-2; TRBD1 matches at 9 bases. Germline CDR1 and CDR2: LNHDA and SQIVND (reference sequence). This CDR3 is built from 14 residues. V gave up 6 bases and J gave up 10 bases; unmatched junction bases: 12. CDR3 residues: CASSGPGQGPDYTF. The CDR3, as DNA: TGTGCCAGTAGCGGTCCGGGACAGGGTCCCGACTACACCTTC.

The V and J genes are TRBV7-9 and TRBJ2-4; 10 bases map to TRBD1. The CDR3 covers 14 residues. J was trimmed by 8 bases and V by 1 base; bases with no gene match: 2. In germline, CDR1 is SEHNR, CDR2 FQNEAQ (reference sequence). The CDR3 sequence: CASSLGQGADIQYF. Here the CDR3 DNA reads TGTGCCAGCAGCTTAGGACAGGGGGCAGACATTCAGTACTTC.

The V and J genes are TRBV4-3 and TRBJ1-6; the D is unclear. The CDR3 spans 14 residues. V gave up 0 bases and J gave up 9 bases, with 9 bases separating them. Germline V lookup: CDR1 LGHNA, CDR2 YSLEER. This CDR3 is CASSQDLYGSPLHF. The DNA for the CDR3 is TGCGCCAGCAGCCAAGATCTTTACGGTTCACCCCTCCACTTT.

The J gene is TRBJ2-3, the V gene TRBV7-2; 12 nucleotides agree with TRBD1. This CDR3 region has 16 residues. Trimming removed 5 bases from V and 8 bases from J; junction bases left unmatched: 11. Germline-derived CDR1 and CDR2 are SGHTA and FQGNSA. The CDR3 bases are TGTGCCAGCAGCCCTAACCCGGGACAGGGGGCTGTTACGCAGTATTTT. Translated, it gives CASSPNPGQGAVTQYF.

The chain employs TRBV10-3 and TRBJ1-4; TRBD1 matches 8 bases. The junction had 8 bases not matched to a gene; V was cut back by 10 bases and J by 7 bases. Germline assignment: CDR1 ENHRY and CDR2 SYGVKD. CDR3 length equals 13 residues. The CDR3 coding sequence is TGTGCCACTACGGACAGGGAGGGTGAAAAACTGTTTTTT. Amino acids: CATTDREGEKLFF.

This CDR3 reads CATSDSGNGGPYNEQFF. Written as DNA, the CDR3 is TGTGCCACCAGTGATTCCGGGAACGGGGGGCCGTACAATGAGCAGTTCTTC. This rearrangement joins TRBV24-1 to TRBJ2-1; a weak D match, TRBD2 (7 bases). Trimming cost V 2 bases and J 4 bases, with 17 bases left between them. CDR1 and CDR2 from the germline V gene are KGHDR and SFDVKD. CDR3 length: 17 amino acids.

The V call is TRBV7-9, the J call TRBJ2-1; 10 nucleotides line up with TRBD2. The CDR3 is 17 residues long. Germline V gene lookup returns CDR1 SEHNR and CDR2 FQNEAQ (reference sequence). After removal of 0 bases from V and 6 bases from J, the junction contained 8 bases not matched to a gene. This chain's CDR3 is CASSLASSSGGFNEQFF. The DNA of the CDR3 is TGTGCCAGCAGCTTAGCGTCCTCTAGCGGGGGTTTCAATGAGCAGTTCTTC.

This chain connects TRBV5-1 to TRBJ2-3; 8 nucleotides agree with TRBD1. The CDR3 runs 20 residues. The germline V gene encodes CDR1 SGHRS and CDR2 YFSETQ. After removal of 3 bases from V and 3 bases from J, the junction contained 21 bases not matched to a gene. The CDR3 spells CASSWPVGQGRSSMTDTQYF. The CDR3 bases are TGCGCCAGCAGCTGGCCTGTTGGACAGGGTAGATCTAGCATGACAGATACGCAGTATTTT.

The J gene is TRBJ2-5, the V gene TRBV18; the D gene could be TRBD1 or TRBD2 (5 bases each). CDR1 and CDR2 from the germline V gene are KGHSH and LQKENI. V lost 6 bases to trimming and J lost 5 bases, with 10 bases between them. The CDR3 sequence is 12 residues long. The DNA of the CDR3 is TGTGCCAGCTCCCGGGACGGCGAGACCCAGTACTTC. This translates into CASSRDGETQYF. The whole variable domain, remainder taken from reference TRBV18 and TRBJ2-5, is NAGVMQNPRHLVRRRGQEARLRCSPMKGHSHVYWYRQLPEEGLKFMVYLQKENIIDESGMPKERFSAEFPKEGPSILRIQQVVRGDSAAYFCASSRDGETQYFGPGTRLLVL.

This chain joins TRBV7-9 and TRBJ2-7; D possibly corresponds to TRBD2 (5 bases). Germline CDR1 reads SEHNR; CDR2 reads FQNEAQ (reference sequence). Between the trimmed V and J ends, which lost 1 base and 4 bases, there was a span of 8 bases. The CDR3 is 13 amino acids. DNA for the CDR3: TGTGCCAGCAGCTTAGGTGAGGGTTACGAGCAGTACTTC. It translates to CASSLGEGYEQYF.

The CDR3 loop is CASSGTGPSNTGELFF. Written as DNA, the CDR3 is TGCGCCAGCAGTGGAACCGGCCCATCGAACACCGGGGAGCTGTTTTTT. The chain is built from TRBV10-2 and TRBJ2-2; no definite D call. Trimming removed 4 bases at V and 0 bases at J, with 12 bases between. The length of the CDR3 is 16 residues. Per germline, CDR1 WSHSY and CDR2 SAAADI.

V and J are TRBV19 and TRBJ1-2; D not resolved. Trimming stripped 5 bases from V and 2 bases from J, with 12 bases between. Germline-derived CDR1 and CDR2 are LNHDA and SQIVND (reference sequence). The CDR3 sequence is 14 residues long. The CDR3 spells CASSPSVINYGYTF. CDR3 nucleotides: TGTGCCAGTAGTCCGTCCGTGATCAACTATGGCTACACCTTC.

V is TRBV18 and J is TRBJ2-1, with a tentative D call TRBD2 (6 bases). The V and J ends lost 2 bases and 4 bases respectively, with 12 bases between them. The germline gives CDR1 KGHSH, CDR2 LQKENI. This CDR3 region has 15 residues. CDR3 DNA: TGTGCCAGCTCACCAGGCCTAGCGACGTACAATGAGCAGTTCTTC. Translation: CASSPGLATYNEQFF.

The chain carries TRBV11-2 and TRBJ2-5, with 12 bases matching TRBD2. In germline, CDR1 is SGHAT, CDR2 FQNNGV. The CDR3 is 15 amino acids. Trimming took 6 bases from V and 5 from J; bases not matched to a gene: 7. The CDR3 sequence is CASSSLAGGRETQYF. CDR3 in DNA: TGTGCCAGCAGTTCGCTAGCGGGGGGGAGGGAGACCCAGTACTTC.

This CDR3 reads CASRKPGGTEAFF. CDR3 in DNA: TGTGCCAGTAGAAAACCCGGGGGCACTGAAGCTTTCTTT. The chain employs TRBV19 and TRBJ1-1; D may be TRBD1 (5 bases). The length of the CDR3 is 13 residues. CDR1 and CDR2 (germline): LNHDA, SQIVND (reference sequence). Trimming cost V 6 bases and J 4 bases, with 12 bases left between them. Complete variable domain (other parts from reference TRBV19 and TRBJ1-1): DGGITQSPKYLFRKEGQNVTLSCEQNLNHDAMYWYRQDPGQGLRLIYYSQIVNDFQKGDIAEGYSVSREKKESFPLTVTSAQKNPTAFYLCASRKPGGTEAFFGQGTRLTVV.